The entry below describes one TCR beta chain. Profiled with immunoSEQ multiplex PCR; TCRdb holds only in-frame clones, not every one. The repertoire holds approximately 45,000 clones, with roughly 92% as singletons. The data stem from a study of T cell changes during pregnancy in multiple sclerosis. CDR1 and CDR2 from the germline V gene are MNHEY and SMNVEV (reference sequence). Trimming removed 4 bases from V and 0 bases from J; junction bases left unmatched: 5. The CDR3 extends over 17 amino acids. The chain uses TRBV27 and TRBJ2-1; 11 nucleotides align to TRBD2. The sequence derives from a female donor with multiple sclerosis, enrolled in a pregnancy study. Sample: CD4+ T cells from peripheral blood mononuclear cells, taken in the first trimester of pregnancy. CDR3 sequence: CASSYITSGSSYNEQFF. In DNA, the CDR3 is TGTGCCAGCAGTTATATAACTAGCGGGAGCTCCTACAATGAGCAGTTCTTC.